This passage covers 7 T cell receptor beta chains from one sample sequenced in a study of T cells in localized non-small cell lung cancer. The assay was immunoSEQ multiplex PCR, and TCRdb's table has in-frame clones only and misses some. The sample carries around 50,000 clones, around 86% recorded once. Sequencing was performed on PBMCs, taken before any cancer treatment. The receptors originated from a man aged 40 to 70 with stage II lung adenocarcinoma.

V usage is TRBV7-6 and J usage is TRBJ2-2; tentatively, D is TRBD1 or TRBD2 (6 bases each). The CDR3 covers 15 residues. From germline, CDR1 is SGHVS and CDR2 FNYEAQ. V was pared by 11 bases and J by 4 bases, with 20 bases between. CDR3 in DNA: TGTGCCGGCTCTTGGGGGGCGGGTCGCACCGGGGAGCTGTTTTTT. Encoded protein: CAGSWGAGRTGELFF.

The V and J genes are TRBV5-1 and TRBJ2-5; TRBD1 aligns across 7 bases. Germline CDR1 and CDR2: SGHRS and YFSETQ. The length of the CDR3 is 16 residues. The trim removed 4 bases at V and 5 bases at J, leaving 14 bases unmatched. This chain's CDR3 is CASSTPSGTAEETQYF. The CDR3 DNA follows: TGCGCCAGCAGCACCCCATCTGGGACAGCAGAGGAGACCCAGTACTTC.

J is TRBJ2-3 and V is TRBV5-1, with 10 positions matching TRBD1. V trimming: 0 bases; J trimming: 4 bases; junction bases outside the gene matches: 2. CDR3 size: 15 residues. CDR1 is SGHRS, CDR2 YFSETQ, per germline. The CDR3 is CASSLDGTGADTQYF. The CDR3 DNA is TGCGCCAGCAGCTTGGATGGGACAGGGGCAGATACGCAGTATTTT. The full variable domain, in which reference TRBV5-1 and TRBJ2-3 provide the parts outside the CDR3, is KAGVTQTPRYLIKTRGQQVTLSCSPISGHRSVSWYQQTPGQGLQFLFEYFSETQRNKGNFPGRFSGRQFSNSRSEMNVSTLELGDSALYLCASSLDGTGADTQYFGPGTRLTVL.

This chain joins TRBV5-1 and TRBJ1-2; 9 bases are shared with TRBD1. With 7 bases clipped from V and 8 bases from J, the junction kept 6 bases outside the gene matches. The CDR3 runs 12 residues. In germline, CDR1 is SGHRS, CDR2 YFSETQ. The CDR3 nucleotides read TGCGCCAGCGGCGAACAGGGGGCCGGCTACACCTTC. This translates into CASGEQGAGYTF.

The rearrangement uses TRBV7-3 and TRBJ1-5; D is unresolved. The germline V and J ends were trimmed by 4 bases and 7 bases, with 11 bases remaining between them. The CDR3 consists of 13 residues. The germline V gene encodes CDR1 SGHTA and CDR2 FQGTGA. The DNA for the CDR3 is TGTGCCAGCAGCTCACTAGTAGGACAGCCCCAGCATTTT. Translation gives CASSSLVGQPQHF. The entire variable domain, with the rest obtained from reference TRBV7-3 and TRBJ1-5, is as follows: GAGVSQTPSNKVTEKGKYVELRCDPISGHTALYWYRQSLGQGPEFLIYFQGTGAADDSGLPNDRFFAVRPEGSVSTLKIQRTERGDSAVYLCASSSLVGQPQHFGDGTRLSIL.

This sequence joins TRBV5-1 and TRBJ2-5; no clear D gene. Germline V gene sequence: CDR1 SGHRS, CDR2 YFSETQ. The CDR3 loop spans 12 amino acids. V was shortened by 0 bases and J by 5 bases, with 5 bases between the two germline ends. The CDR3 region has the DNA TGCGCCAGCAGCTTGGGGAGCGAGACCCAGTACTTC. Its protein is CASSLGSETQYF.

V gene TRBV5-1 combines with J gene TRBJ1-3, with 7 nucleotides matching TRBD1. The V gene's germline CDR1 is SGHRS and CDR2 YFSETQ. J lost 2 bases, V lost 7 bases, and 9 bases had no gene match. The CDR3 is 15 amino acids. CDR3: CASGGGQETGNTIYF. The CDR3 nucleotides read TGCGCCAGCGGGGGAGGACAGGAAACTGGAAACACCATATATTTT.